This section outlines one T cell receptor (beta chain) sequence together with its context. What it recognizes is unknown. The time point: week 35, safety follow-up. In every dose of vaccine, 300 ug of mutant IDH1 20-mer peptide was given alongside topical imiquimod. Donors had new WHO grade 3 or 4 IDH1-mutant, ATRX-lost astrocytomas. Repertoires were generated with immunoSEQ multiplex PCR, while TCRdb's copy carries only in-frame clones and drops some. This sample yields nearly 55,000 clones, of which approximately 81% are seen a single time; over 4% belongs to the top ten. This sample stems from a study of a mutant IDH1 vaccine in newly diagnosed glioma. Study context: Vaccination followed radiotherapy alone by 4-6 weeks, or accompanied temozolomide cycles. Patients previously underwent radiotherapy, temozolomide, or both, and most underwent both.

Germline V CDR1 and CDR2: LGHNT, FRNRAP. The CDR3 is 12 amino acids. V was pared by 5 bases and J by 4 bases, with 8 bases between. This specimen was PBMCs, taken from a glioma patient whose treatment included an IDH1 peptide vaccine. The J gene is TRBJ1-2, the V gene TRBV12-5; D is unclear. This receptor was taken from a woman between 18 and 29 years old with glioma. The CDR3 bases are TGTGCTAGTGGTATTGACGGCTATGGCTACACCTTC. Encoded protein: CASGIDGYGYTF.